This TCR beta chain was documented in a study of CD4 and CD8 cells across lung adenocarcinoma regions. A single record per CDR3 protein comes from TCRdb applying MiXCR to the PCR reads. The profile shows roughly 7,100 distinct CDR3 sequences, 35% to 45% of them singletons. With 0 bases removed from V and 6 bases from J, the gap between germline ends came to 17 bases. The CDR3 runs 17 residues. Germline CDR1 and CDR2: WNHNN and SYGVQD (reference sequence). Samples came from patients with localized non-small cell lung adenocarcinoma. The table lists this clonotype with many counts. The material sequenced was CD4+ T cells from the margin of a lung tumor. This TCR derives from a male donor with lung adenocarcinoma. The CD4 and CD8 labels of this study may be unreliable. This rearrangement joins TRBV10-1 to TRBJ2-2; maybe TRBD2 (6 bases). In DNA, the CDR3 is TGCGCCAGCAGTGAGTCGACGGGGGTCTTGTGGTCCGGGGAGCTGTTTTTT. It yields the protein CASSESTGVLWSGELFF.